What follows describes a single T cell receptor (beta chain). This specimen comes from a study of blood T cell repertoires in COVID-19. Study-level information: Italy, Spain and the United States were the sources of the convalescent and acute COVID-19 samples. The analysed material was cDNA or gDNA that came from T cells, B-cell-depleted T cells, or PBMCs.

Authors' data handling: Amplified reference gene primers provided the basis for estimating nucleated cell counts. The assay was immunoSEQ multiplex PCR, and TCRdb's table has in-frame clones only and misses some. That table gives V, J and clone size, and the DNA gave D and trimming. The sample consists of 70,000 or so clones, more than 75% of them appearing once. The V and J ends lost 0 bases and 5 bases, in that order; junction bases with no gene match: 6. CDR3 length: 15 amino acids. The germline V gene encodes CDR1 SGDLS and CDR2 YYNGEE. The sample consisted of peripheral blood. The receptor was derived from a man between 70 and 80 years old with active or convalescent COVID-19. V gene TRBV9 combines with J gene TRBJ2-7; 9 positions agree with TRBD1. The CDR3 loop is CASSVDGQGRDEQYF. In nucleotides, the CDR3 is TGTGCCAGCAGCGTAGACGGACAGGGGCGCGACGAGCAGTACTTC.